This T cell receptor beta chain was sequenced in a study of blood T cell repertoires in COVID-19. Turning to the study itself: The cDNA or gDNA used as material had been derived from T cells, B-cell-depleted T cells, or PBMCs.

In the study's own analysis: Estimates of nucleated cell counts were drawn from the amplification of reference gene primers. The protocol was immunoSEQ multiplex PCR, while the TCRdb copy is restricted to in-frame clones and leaves out a portion. V and J calls and clone size come straight from that table; D and trimming were deduced from the DNA. The sample includes roughly 86,000 clones, around 81% of them seen just once. Looked up from germline, CDR1 is SGHNT and CDR2 is YYREEE (reference sequence). Trimming removed 5 bases from V and 5 bases from J; junction bases left unmatched: 6. The CDR3 extends over 14 amino acids.

The rearrangement uses TRBV5-4 and TRBJ1-2, with 10 nucleotides matching TRBD1. The specimen sequenced was peripheral blood. The source of this sequence is a woman in her sixties or seventies with acute or convalescent COVID-19. CDR3 protein: CASREGTGAYGYTF. The CDR3 region has the DNA TGTGCCAGCAGAGAAGGGACAGGGGCTTATGGCTACACCTTC.